Listed below are T cell receptor beta chains from one sample, sequenced in a study of cytomegalovirus exposure and HLA in healthy donors. Method: immunoSEQ multiplex PCR; TCRdb's copy keeps in-frame clones and lacks some. The sample includes 200,000 to 250,000 clones, about 77% seen only once; the top ten take 0.45% to 0.5%. Material: PBMCs. The receptors shown here come from a boy aged 5-17 years in good health and CMV-seronegative. Each CDR3 is given without its conserved first and last residue.

TRBV12-5 | AGGDRFTGNTIY
TRBV5-5 | ASSSGSTGGIGEKLF
TRBV5-4 | ASSLRGFYEQY
TRBV10-3 | AIRDRESTDTQY
TRBV11-2 | ASSLDWQGWQPQH
TRBV27 | ASSLLLAGGLYEQY
TRBV19 | ASSRPGGVAYEQY
TRBV15 | ATSSPGWGTSTDTQY
TRBV11-3 | ASSFSGGADEQF
TRBV2 | ASSPGGLLGNTEAF
TRBV29-1 | SVVTGVGEKLF
TRBV19 | ASSMLRQGWETQY
TRBV6-5 | ASSSTGEFTGELF
TRBV4-2 | ASSRGRGLDTEAF
TRBV11-2 | ASSWRDSTEAF
TRBV5-1 | ASSSGAGGEQY
TRBV5-1 | ASSLVNLALTDTQY
TRBV4-2 | ASSHPGQLANYGYT
TRBV11-3 | ASSRGLAGGDEQF
TRBV11-3 | ASSGGGLAGRETQY
TRBV19 | ASRGQEGTGELF
TRBV4-1 | ASTSYQGKGEKLF
TRBV6-5 | ASRATGKGNTIY
TRBV30 | AWSVTGQGANTIY
TRBV5-1 | ASSGGGTLTEAF
TRBV5-6 | ASFRDRGLSSGNTIY
TRBV30 | AWSNRVLTEAF
TRBV5-6 | ASSFYMNYEQF